This T cell receptor beta chain was recovered during a study of Graves' ophthalmopathy and Graves' hyperthyroidism. This clonotype was seen repeatedly, ten times or more. Amplified material comprised TCR beta CDR3 regions derived from RNA transcripts. After a first-round RT-PCR with HTBI primers, a second-round multiplex PCR was run. TCRdb processed the multiplex PCR reads anew with MiXCR; each CDR3 protein has one entry. The sample includes about 220,000 distinct CDR3 sequences, roughly a fifth of them seen just once. Germline values: CDR1 SGHTA, CDR2 FQGNSA. The CDR3 runs 14 residues. With V trimmed by 1 base and J by 7 bases, 4 bases remained unmatched.

The TCR comes from a woman in her forties or fifties with Graves' ophthalmopathy. Sequences were obtained from peripheral blood. V and J are TRBV7-2 and TRBJ1-5, with 7 bases identical to TRBD1. CDR3: CASSLGTGSQPQHF. DNA for the CDR3: TGTGCCAGCAGCTTAGGGACAGGTTCCCAGCCCCAGCATTTT.